The 20 T cell receptor beta chains below come from one sample, sequenced in a study of control samples from healthy donors and cancer patients (dated by TCRdb to 2018 to 2020). Library generation was performed with the immunoSEQ multiplex PCR assay. As stored in TCRdb, this immuneACCESS dataset retains in-frame rearrangements with V and J assigned. A fraction of the clones does not appear; measured against another copy, unresolved V genes explain less than half of the discrepancy, and the remainder lacks a known reason. The sample table records fewer than 200,000 clones; about 94% of these occur just once. The ten largest clones add up to 14% of the sample. The specimen was PBMCs. The receptors originated from a man aged 60-69 years with colorectal cancer.

J is TRBJ2-5 and V is TRBV6-1, with 9 bases matching TRBD1. CDR1 and CDR2 from the germline V gene are MNHNS and SASEGT. The CDR3 covers 17 residues. Unmatched junction bases numbered 11, after V lost 4 bases and J lost 2 bases. CDR3 nucleotides: TGTGCCAGCAGTGGCAGGGGGGGACAGGGAAGGCAAGAGACCCAGTACTTC. Translating it yields CASSGRGGQGRQETQYF.

This clone was observed a single time. This rearrangement joins TRBV11-2 to TRBJ2-6; D gene unclear. CDR1 and CDR2 (germline): SGHAT, FQNNGV. The CDR3 totals 15 residues. V was trimmed by 5 bases and J by 0 bases, leaving 8 bases between them. This chain's CDR3 is CASSLRYSGANVLTF. In DNA, the CDR3 is TGTGCCAGCAGCCTCCGATACTCTGGGGCCAACGTCCTGACTTTC.

V and J are TRBV19 and TRBJ2-1, with D unclear. The CDR3 extends over 12 amino acids. Deletions cut 3 bases from V and 2 bases from J, with 2 bases between. CDR1 is LNHDA and CDR2 is SQIVND in the germline V gene (reference sequence). The DNA for the CDR3 is TGTGCCAGTAGTATCCCCTACAATGAGCAGTTCTTC. This sequence encodes CASSIPYNEQFF.

V is TRBV7-2 and J is TRBJ2-3, with 8 bases matching TRBD2. This CDR3 spans 14 amino acids. The V gene's germline CDR1 is SGHTA and CDR2 FQGNSA. Germline trimming cut 5 bases from V and 3 bases from J; bases unmatched to any gene: 4. The CDR3 DNA sequence: TGTGCCAGCAGCCCGGGACTAGTAACAGATACGCAGTATTTT. This sequence encodes CASSPGLVTDTQYF.

J is TRBJ1-3 and V is TRBV29-1; TRBD1 aligns across 7 bases. CDR3 length: 15 residues. Germline V gives CDR1 SQVTM, CDR2 ANQGSEA. V shed 3 bases, J shed 4 bases, and the junction held 9 bases outside the gene matches. The CDR3 loop is CSVDDSTGSGNTIYF. CDR3 coding DNA: TGCAGCGTTGATGATTCGACAGGGTCCGGAAACACCATATATTTT.

This rearrangement joins TRBV7-9 to TRBJ1-2, with 9 bases that match TRBD1. Germline loops: CDR1 SEHNR, CDR2 FQNEAQ (reference sequence). This CDR3 is built from 12 residues. V lost 5 bases, J lost 7 bases, and 2 bases stayed unmatched. The CDR3 here is CASSLTGGGYTF. As DNA, the CDR3 is TGTGCCAGCAGCCTGACAGGGGGTGGCTACACCTTC.

This chain links TRBV6-1 with TRBJ2-7, with 8 bases lining up with TRBD1. The CDR3 runs 20 residues. J gave up 0 bases and V 1 base, and 17 bases lay outside the gene matches. The germline V gene encodes CDR1 MNHNS and CDR2 SASEGT. CDR3 region: CASSEGGLNWGQASSYEQYF. CDR3 nucleotides: TGTGCCAGCAGTGAAGGGGGGCTAAATTGGGGACAGGCGAGCTCCTACGAGCAGTACTTC.

CDR3 sequence reads: CASSIRDRDQPQHF. For the CDR3, the DNA is TGTGCCAGCAGTATACGGGACAGGGACCAGCCCCAGCATTTT. The chain combines TRBV27 with TRBJ1-5; 9 bases match TRBD1. V trimming: 5 bases; J trimming: 7 bases; junction bases outside the gene matches: 6. The CDR3 length is 14 residues. Germline values: CDR1 MNHEY, CDR2 SMNVEV (reference sequence).

This chain joins TRBV5-8 and TRBJ1-2, with 12 bases matching TRBD1. The germline V gene encodes CDR1 SGHTS and CDR2 YDEGEE. The length of the CDR3 is 17 residues. Trimming cost V 4 bases and J 4 bases; bases outside gene matches: 11. CDR3 in amino acids: CASSLGDRGLSIYGYTF. The CDR3, as DNA: TGTGCCAGCAGCCTAGGGGACAGGGGGCTTTCGATCTATGGCTACACCTTC.

The V and J genes are TRBV29-1 and TRBJ2-1; maybe TRBD2 (6 bases). The ends were cut back, 6 bases at V and 1 base at J, with 16 bases in the middle. CDR3 length: 15 residues. Germline values: CDR1 SQVTM, CDR2 ANQGSEA. The CDR3 DNA reads as TGCAGCGTGCCGGGGGAAGAAGGTTCCTACAATGAGCAGTTCTTC. The encoded protein is CSVPGEEGSYNEQFF.

J is TRBJ2-1 and V is TRBV19, with D maybe TRBD2 (6 bases). Trimming removed 1 base at V and 4 bases at J, with 11 bases between. This CDR3 has 15 residues. Germline V gene data show CDR1 as LNHDA and CDR2 as SQIVND (reference sequence). CDR3 nucleotide sequence: TGTGCCAGTAGTATAGCCAGCGGGTCTTACAATGAGCAGTTCTTC. As protein: CASSIASGSYNEQFF.

The V call is TRBV3-1 (or the pseudogene TRBV3-2), the J call TRBJ2-7; D is unresolved. Germline V gene sequence: CDR1 LGHDT, CDR2 YNNKEL (reference sequence). The CDR3 runs to 11 residues. V dropped 2 bases and J dropped 6 bases, with 5 bases sitting between them. CDR3 in DNA: TGTGCCAGCAGCCAAACCACCGAGCAGTACTTC. This translates into CASSQTTEQYF.

The CDR3 is CASSVLYTGTPNYGYTF. As DNA, the CDR3 is TGTGCCAGCAGTGTACTTTATACCGGGACCCCTAACTATGGCTACACCTTC. V and J are TRBV6-1 and TRBJ1-2, with D perhaps matching TRBD1 (5 bases). Trimming took off 4 bases at V and 0 bases at J, with 18 bases between the two ends. Germline CDR1 and CDR2: MNHNS and SASEGT. There are 17 residues in the CDR3.

CDR3 protein: CASSGLNYEQYF. The CDR3 nucleotides are TGTGCCAGCAGTGGGTTGAATTACGAGCAGTACTTC. The rearrangement uses TRBV2 and TRBJ2-7, with D unresolved. Trimming took 4 bases from V and 4 from J, leaving 8 bases between them. Germline V gives CDR1 SNHLY, CDR2 FYNNEI. This CDR3 is 12 amino acids long.

V and J are TRBV5-1 and TRBJ2-7; 7 bases line up with TRBD1. The V gene's germline CDR1 is SGHRS and CDR2 YFSETQ. V lost 4 bases to trimming and J lost 3 bases; unmatched junction nucleotides: 7. The CDR3 loop spans 14 amino acids. DNA of the CDR3: TGCGCCAGCAGCCACGACAGGGCAGACTACGAGCAGTACTTC. Translating it yields CASSHDRADYEQYF.

The chain is built from TRBV10-3 and TRBJ1-5, with TRBD1 matching over 9 bases. Trimming at V came to 3 bases and at J to 5 bases, leaving 5 bases not matched to a gene. The CDR3 has 15 amino acids. CDR1 is ENHRY and CDR2 is SYGVKD in the germline V gene. Written as DNA, the CDR3 is TGTGCCATCAGTGATCACAGGGGGCACGATCAGCCCCAGCATTTT. Its translation: CAISDHRGHDQPQHF.

The gene calls are TRBV19 and TRBJ2-7, with TRBD1 as a possible D gene (6 bases). Trimming stripped 1 base from V and 2 bases from J, with 9 bases between. Per germline, CDR1 LNHDA and CDR2 SQIVND (reference sequence). The CDR3 is made up of 14 amino acids. The DNA of the CDR3 is TGTGCCAGTAGTATAGTTCCAGGGGCCTACGAGCAGTACTTC. It is translated as CASSIVPGAYEQYF.

The chain couples TRBV9 to TRBJ2-1, with TRBD1 matching over 9 bases. CDR3 size: 15 residues. Germline CDR1 reads SGDLS; CDR2 reads YYNGEE. The ends lost 3 bases at V and 5 bases at J; junction bases unmatched: 6. The chain's CDR3 is CASSAGQGADNEQFF. CDR3 in DNA: TGTGCCAGCAGCGCGGGACAGGGAGCAGACAATGAGCAGTTCTTC.

This clone appeared once. This sequence joins TRBV4-3 and TRBJ1-1; 9 positions agree with TRBD1. From germline, CDR1 is LGHNA and CDR2 YSLEER. After removal of 4 bases from V and 11 bases from J, the junction contained 8 bases not matched to a gene. This CDR3 comprises 13 residues. As DNA, the CDR3 is TGCGCCAGCAGCCGAGGGACAGGGTCTGGGGCTTTCTTT. Translated: CASSRGTGSGAFF.

A remark on this clone: Its ends do not fully match the called genes, so a read error is possible. V usage is TRBV6-5 and J usage is TRBJ2-7; 7 bases align to TRBD1. The CDR3 runs to 13 residues. Germline V lookup: CDR1 MNHEY, CDR2 SVGAGI. CDR3 nucleotides: TGTGCCAGCACTTACAGGGGATCCTACGAGCAGTACTTC. Translation gives CASTYRGSYEQYF.